This T cell receptor beta chain is from a study of shared clonotypes between healthy human individuals. The germline gives CDR1 SNHLY, CDR2 FYNNEI. V lost 3 bases, J lost 11 bases, and 13 bases lay in between. The CDR3 loop spans 12 amino acids. Assay used: immunoSEQ multiplex PCR; TCRdb lists only in-frame clones, some missing. The sample consists of over a million clones, around 82% of them appearing once. Sequenced sample: memory CD4+ T cells from PBMCs. Subset described: CD45RA-negative fraction. The J gene is TRBJ1-1, the V gene TRBV2; unclear D gene. The source is a man aged 18 to 30 in good health. Some clones in this sample may be carry-over from other donors' samples. The CDR3 nucleotides read TGTGCCAGCAGTGAGTATAGGGATCGGGCTTTCTTT. Translated, it gives CASSEYRDRAFF. Supplemented by reference TRBV2 and TRBJ1-1, the full variable domain reads EPEVTQTPSHQVTQMGQEVILRCVPISNHLYFYWYRQILGQKVEFLVSFYNNEISEKSEIFDDQFSVERPDGSNFTLKIRSTKLEDSAMYFCASSEYRDRAFFGQGTRLTVV.